This T cell receptor beta chain was observed in a study of OX40 agonist ivuxolimab in advanced cancers. Study at large: The patients received agonistic anti-OX40 (CD134) antibody ivuxolimab. Averaging approximately 60 years in age, with a range of roughly 20 to 79, the cohort was 65% to 90% male. Under the entry rules, prior anti-PD-1, anti-PD-L1 or anti-CTLA-4 therapy was allowed, and about 40% had some.

TCRdb keeps only in-frame clones here, not all; method: immunoSEQ multiplex PCR. The sample carries around 17,000 clones, approximately 92% recorded once. Blood was sampled at baseline, cycle 4 day 1, and cycle 7 day 1. The CDR3 is 14 amino acids. Germline V gene sequence: CDR1 SGDLS, CDR2 YYNGEE. Trimming cost V 0 bases and J 4 bases, with 11 bases left between them. The material sequenced was CD4+ or CD8+ T cells sorted from blood, taken in a trial of the OX40 agonist ivuxolimab. This receptor was identified in an adult with an advanced solid tumor such as melanoma, head and neck, liver or kidney cancer. The chain couples TRBV9 to TRBJ2-7, with D tentatively TRBD1 (6 bases). CDR3 nucleotide sequence: TGTGCCAGCAGCGTAGGTGGGGACATATACGAGCAGTACTTC. This translates into CASSVGGDIYEQYF.